The clone carrying this TCR beta chain was counted a single time. Its antigen is currently unknown. Only in-frame clones appear in the TCRdb table, and some are missing; sequencing was by immunoSEQ multiplex PCR. The table shows approximately 30,000 clones, with roughly 74% occurring only once. Antigen-specific CD4+ T cells were expanded (with viral peptide pools) by the ViraFEST assay ahead of sequencing. The culture ran for roughly ten days before CD4+ T cells were isolated. Vaccine recipients had no previous SARS-CoV-2 infection; their nucleocapsid antibodies were negative. Trimming took 4 bases from V and 6 from J; bases not matched to a gene: 11. This CDR3 spans 16 amino acids. CDR1 KGHDR and CDR2 SFDVKD come from the germline V gene. These data belong to a study of vaccination effects on CD4 cells after COVID-19.

The J gene is TRBJ2-1, the V gene TRBV24-1; 7 nucleotides match TRBD2. The source is a human donor who received a COVID-19 vaccine. The sequencing used CD4+ T cells from PBMCs cultured with HCoV-NL63 spike peptides, collected before COVID-19 vaccination. The CDR3 loop is CATSDPSGPNGNEQFF. The CDR3 DNA reads as TGTGCCACCAGTGACCCTAGCGGACCCAACGGCAATGAGCAGTTCTTC.